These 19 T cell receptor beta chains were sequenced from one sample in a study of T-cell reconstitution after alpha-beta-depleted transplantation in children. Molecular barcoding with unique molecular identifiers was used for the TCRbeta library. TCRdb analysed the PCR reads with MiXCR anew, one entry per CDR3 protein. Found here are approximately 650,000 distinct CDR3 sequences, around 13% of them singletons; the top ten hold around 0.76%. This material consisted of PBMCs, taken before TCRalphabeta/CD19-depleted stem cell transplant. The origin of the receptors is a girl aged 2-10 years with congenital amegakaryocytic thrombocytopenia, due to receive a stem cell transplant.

The CDR3 DNA reads TGTGCCATCAGTGAGTTTTCGGGAGCGCGGAACACTGAAGCTTTCTTT. Encoded protein: CAISEFSGARNTEAFF. The chain employs TRBV10-3 and TRBJ1-1, with D unresolved. The germline V and J ends were trimmed by 1 base and 1 base, with 13 bases remaining between them. Germline CDR1 ENHRY, CDR2 SYGVKD. CDR3 length: 16 residues.

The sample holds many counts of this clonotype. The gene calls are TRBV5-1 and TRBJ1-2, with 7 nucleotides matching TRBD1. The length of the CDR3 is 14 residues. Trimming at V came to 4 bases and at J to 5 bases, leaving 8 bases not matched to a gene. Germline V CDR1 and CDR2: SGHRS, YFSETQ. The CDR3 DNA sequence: TGCGCCAGCAGCAAGGGTCAGGGGGGATATGGCTACACCTTC. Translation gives CASSKGQGGYGYTF.

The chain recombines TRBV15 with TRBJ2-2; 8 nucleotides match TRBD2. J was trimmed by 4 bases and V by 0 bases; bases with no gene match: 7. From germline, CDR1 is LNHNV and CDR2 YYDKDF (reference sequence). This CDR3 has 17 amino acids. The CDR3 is CATSRDKTGGSTGELFF. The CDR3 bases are TGTGCCACCAGCAGAGATAAGACGGGAGGGAGCACCGGGGAGCTGTTTTTT.

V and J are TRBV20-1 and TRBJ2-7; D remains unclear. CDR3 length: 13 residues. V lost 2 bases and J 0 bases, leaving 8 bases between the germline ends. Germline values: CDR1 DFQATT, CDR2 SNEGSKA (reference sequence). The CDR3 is CSARPPLSYEQYF. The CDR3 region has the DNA TGCAGTGCTAGACCACCCCTCTCCTACGAGCAGTACTTC.

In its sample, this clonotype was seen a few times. The chain's CDR3 is CASSQAVPDTQYF. The CDR3, as DNA: TGTGCCAGCAGCCAAGCGGTCCCAGATACGCAGTATTTT. The chain employs TRBV3-1 and TRBJ2-3; D not certain. CDR1 is LGHDT, CDR2 YNNKEL, per germline (reference sequence). The CDR3 consists of 13 residues. Trimming removed 1 base from V and 4 bases from J, with 6 bases in between.

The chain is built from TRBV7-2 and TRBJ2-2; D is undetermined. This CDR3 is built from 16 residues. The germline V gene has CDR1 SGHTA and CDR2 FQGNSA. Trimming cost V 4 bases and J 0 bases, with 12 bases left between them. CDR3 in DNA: TGTGCCAGCAGCTCCAAAGGCCCCGCGAACACCGGGGAGCTGTTTTTT. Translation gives CASSSKGPANTGELFF.

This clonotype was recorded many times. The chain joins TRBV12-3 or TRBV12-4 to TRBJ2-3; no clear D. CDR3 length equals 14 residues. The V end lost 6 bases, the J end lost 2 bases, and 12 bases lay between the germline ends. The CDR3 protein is CASSADVTTDTQYF. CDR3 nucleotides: TGTGCCAGCAGCGCCGACGTTACCACAGATACGCAGTATTTT.

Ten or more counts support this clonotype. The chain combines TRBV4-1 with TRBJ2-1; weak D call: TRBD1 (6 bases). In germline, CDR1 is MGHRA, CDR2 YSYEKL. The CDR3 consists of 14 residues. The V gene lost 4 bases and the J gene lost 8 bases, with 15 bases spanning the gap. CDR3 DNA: TGCGCCAGCAGCCCCCCACAGGGTCGGTATGAGCAGTTCTTC. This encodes CASSPPQGRYEQFF.

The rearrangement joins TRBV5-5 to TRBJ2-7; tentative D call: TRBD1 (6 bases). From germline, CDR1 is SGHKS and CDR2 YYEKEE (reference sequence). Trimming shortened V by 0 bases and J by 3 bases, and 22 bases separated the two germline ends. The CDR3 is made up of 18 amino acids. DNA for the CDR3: TGTGCCAGCAGCTTGGGTGGGGGCGGCTCTTGGGCCTTCTACGAGCAGTACTTC. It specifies CASSLGGGGSWAFYEQYF.

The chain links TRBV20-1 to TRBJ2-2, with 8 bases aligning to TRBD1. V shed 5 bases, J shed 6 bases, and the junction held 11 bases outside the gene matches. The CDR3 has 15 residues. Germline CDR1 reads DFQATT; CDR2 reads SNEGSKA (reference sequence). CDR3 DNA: TGCAGTGCTCACTCTATTACAGGGGGGCCCGGGGAGCTGTTTTTT. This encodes CSAHSITGGPGELFF.

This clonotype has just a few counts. CDR3 sequence (DNA): TGTGCCAGCAGTGAATGGGGAAAAGCTAACTATGGCTACACCTTC. This translates into CASSEWGKANYGYTF. The rearrangement joins TRBV6-1 to TRBJ1-2, with D uncertain. V was pared by 2 bases and J by 0 bases, with 10 bases between. Germline CDR1 reads MNHNS; CDR2 reads SASEGT. The CDR3 totals 15 residues.

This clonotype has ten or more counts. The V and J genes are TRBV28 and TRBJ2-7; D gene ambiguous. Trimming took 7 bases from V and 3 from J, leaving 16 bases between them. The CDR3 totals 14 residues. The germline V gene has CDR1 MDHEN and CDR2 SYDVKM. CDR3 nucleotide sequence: TGTGCCAGCACCCCCGGCGGAAAAAACTACGAGCAGTACTTC. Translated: CASTPGGKNYEQYF.

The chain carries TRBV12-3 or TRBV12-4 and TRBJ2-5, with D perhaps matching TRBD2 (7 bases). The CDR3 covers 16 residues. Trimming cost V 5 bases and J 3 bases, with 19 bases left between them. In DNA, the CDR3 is TGTGCCAGCAGTCCTAGACTCGGGGGGCTGGAAGAGACCCAGTACTTC. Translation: CASSPRLGGLEETQYF.

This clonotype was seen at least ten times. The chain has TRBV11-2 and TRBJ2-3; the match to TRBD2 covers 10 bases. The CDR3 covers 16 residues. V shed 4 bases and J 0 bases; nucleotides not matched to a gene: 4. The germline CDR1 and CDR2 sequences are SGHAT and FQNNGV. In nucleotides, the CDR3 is TGTGCCAGCAGCTCTCTAGCGGGAGTTAGCACAGATACGCAGTATTTT. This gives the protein CASSSLAGVSTDTQYF.

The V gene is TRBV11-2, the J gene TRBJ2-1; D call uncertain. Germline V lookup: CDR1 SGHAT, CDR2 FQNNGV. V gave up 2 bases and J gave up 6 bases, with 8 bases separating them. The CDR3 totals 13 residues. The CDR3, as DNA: TGTGCCAGCAGCTTAAGAGGTATCAATGAGCAGTTCTTC. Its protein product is CASSLRGINEQFF.

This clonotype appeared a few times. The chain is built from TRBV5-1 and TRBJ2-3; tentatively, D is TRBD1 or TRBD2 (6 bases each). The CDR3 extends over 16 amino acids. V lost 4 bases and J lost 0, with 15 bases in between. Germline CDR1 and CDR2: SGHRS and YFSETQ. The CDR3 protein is CASSPWGAPSTDTQYF. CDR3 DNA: TGCGCCAGCAGCCCATGGGGGGCACCTAGCACAGATACGCAGTATTTT.

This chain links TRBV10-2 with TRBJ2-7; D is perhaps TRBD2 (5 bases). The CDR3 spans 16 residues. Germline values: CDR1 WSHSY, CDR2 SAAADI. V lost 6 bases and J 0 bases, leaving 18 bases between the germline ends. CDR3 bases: TGCGCCAGCAGACCCCCTACTAGTGGTCTCTCCTACGAGCAGTACTTC. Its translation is CASRPPTSGLSYEQYF.

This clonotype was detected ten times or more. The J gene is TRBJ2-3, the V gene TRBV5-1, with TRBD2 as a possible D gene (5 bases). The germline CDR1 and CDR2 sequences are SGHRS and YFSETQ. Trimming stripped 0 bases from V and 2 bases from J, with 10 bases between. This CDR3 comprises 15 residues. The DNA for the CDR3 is TGCGCCAGCAGCTTGGCCGGGGTAGCCACAGATACGCAGTATTTT. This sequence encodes CASSLAGVATDTQYF.

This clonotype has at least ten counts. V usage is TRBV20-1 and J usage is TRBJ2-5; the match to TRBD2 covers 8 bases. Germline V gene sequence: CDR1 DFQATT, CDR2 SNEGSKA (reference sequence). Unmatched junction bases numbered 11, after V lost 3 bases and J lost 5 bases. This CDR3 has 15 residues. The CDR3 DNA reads TGCAGTGCTAGTACTCCTAGCGGGTTCGGCGAGACCCAGTACTTC. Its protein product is CSASTPSGFGETQYF.